These 18 T cell receptor beta chains share one sample of origin, sequenced in a study of T cell repertoires in cytomegalovirus infection. Using its own MiXCR run on the reads, TCRdb lists one record per CDR3 protein. The data contain about 920,000 distinct CDR3 sequences, around 31% of them seen just once; the ten biggest clones take up around 15%. Their antigens remain unidentified. The sample consisted of cultured CD8+ T cells from PBMCs, taken from culture after CMV antigen stimulation. These receptors came from a human donor in good health (CMV status not recorded). Some clones in this sample may be carry-over from other donors' samples.

This clonotype has just a few counts. The chain recombines TRBV7-6 with TRBJ2-1, with a weak D call TRBD2 (5 bases). The CDR3 contains 14 residues. Germline assignment: CDR1 SGHVS and CDR2 FNYEAQ. Trimming stripped 5 bases from V and 3 bases from J, with 11 bases between. CDR3 residues: CASSVSAVYNEQFF. The DNA of the CDR3 is TGTGCCAGCAGCGTTAGCGCAGTCTACAATGAGCAGTTCTTC.

CDR3 sequence reads: CASSSTGPSNQPQHF. As DNA, the CDR3 is TGTGCCAGCAGCTCCACGGGACCTAGCAATCAGCCCCAGCATTTT. V gene TRBV7-9 combines with J gene TRBJ1-5; TRBD1 is a possible D gene (5 bases). CDR1 and CDR2 (germline): SEHNR, FQNEAQ (reference sequence). The CDR3 is 15 amino acids. The V and J ends lost 4 bases and 0 bases respectively, with 10 bases between them. The full variable domain, completed using reference TRBV7-9 and TRBJ1-5, is DTGVSQNPRHKITKRGQNVTFRCDPISEHNRLYWYRQTLGQGPEFLTYFQNEAQLEKSRLLSDRFSAERPKGSFSTLEIQRTEQGDSAMYLCASSSTGPSNQPQHFGDGTRLSIL.

In the case of this clonotype: An end of the junction does not agree with germline; a read error may underlie this. This chain joins TRBV7-6 and TRBJ2-3; D possibly uses TRBD1 or TRBD2 (5 bases each). Germline loops: CDR1 SGHVS, CDR2 FNYEAQ. CDR3 length equals 15 residues. Here the CDR3 DNA reads TGTGCTAGCAGCCGGGGCCAAGCAAAGACAGATACGCAGTATTTT. Its translation: CASSRGQAKTDTQYF.

The rearrangement joins TRBV12-3 or TRBV12-4 to TRBJ2-7; D remains ambiguous. V was cut by 8 bases and J by 3 bases, with 14 bases left in between. The CDR3 totals 13 residues. CDR3 sequence: CASSPGRYYEQYF. The DNA of the CDR3 is TGTGCCAGCTCCCCCGGACGATACTACGAGCAGTACTTC.

This clonotype showed up just a few times. This chain connects TRBV3-1 to TRBJ2-3, with a weak D call TRBD1 (5 bases). This CDR3 is built from 15 residues. The V and J ends lost 1 base and 0 bases respectively, with 8 bases between them. Per the germline V gene, CDR1 is LGHDT and CDR2 is YNNKEL (reference sequence). CDR3: CASSQARVSTDTQYF. The CDR3 DNA sequence: TGTGCCAGCAGCCAAGCCAGGGTTAGCACAGATACGCAGTATTTT.

This clonotype came up many times. J is TRBJ2-1 and V is TRBV7-3; D perhaps matches TRBD1 (5 bases). The V and J ends lost 1 base and 5 bases respectively, with 15 bases between them. This CDR3 has 16 residues. Per the germline V gene, CDR1 is SGHTA and CDR2 is FQGTGA. The chain's CDR3 is CASSLNGAVLHNEQFF. The CDR3, as DNA: TGTGCCAGCAGCTTAAATGGGGCAGTTCTGCACAATGAGCAGTTCTTC.

Concerning this clonotype: A far larger clone is off by one base, so a read error is likely. The CDR3 does not close with the conserved phenylalanine or tryptophan, likely indicating a read error. The rearrangement uses TRBV7-9 and TRBJ2-1; the D is unclear. Trimming removed 5 bases from V and 5 bases from J, with 4 bases in between. The CDR3 spans 11 residues. Germline CDR1 and CDR2: SEHNR and FQNEAQ (reference sequence). CDR3 DNA sequence: TGTGCCAGCAGCCCAGACAATGAGCAGTTCTCC. This codes for CASSPDNEQFS.

This clonotype was seen only a few times. V and J are TRBV10-3 and TRBJ1-1, with TRBD1 identical over 9 bases. The germline V gene has CDR1 ENHRY and CDR2 SYGVKD. This CDR3 has 14 residues. The junction had 3 bases not matched to a gene; V was cut back by 2 bases and J by 5 bases. The CDR3 is CAISEPDRGTEAFF. The CDR3 DNA reads as TGTGCCATCAGTGAGCCCGACAGGGGGACTGAAGCTTTCTTT.

In its sample, this clonotype was seen many times. The genes are TRBV7-2 and TRBJ1-2, with D possibly TRBD1 on 5 matching bases. The CDR3 runs 16 residues. The germline V and J ends were trimmed by 1 base and 4 bases, with 16 bases remaining between them. The V gene's germline CDR1 is SGHTA and CDR2 FQGNSA. The CDR3 DNA is TGTGCCAGCAGCTTAGTAGGGACGGACCTCTCCTATGGCTACACCTTC. This encodes CASSLVGTDLSYGYTF.

This clonotype was counted ten times or more. The chain employs TRBV5-4 and TRBJ1-5; 7 bases line up with TRBD1. Looked up from germline, CDR1 is SGHNT and CDR2 is YYREEE (reference sequence). Trimming cost V 0 bases and J 1 base; bases outside gene matches: 7. CDR3 length: 17 residues. The CDR3 bases are TGTGCCAGCAGCTTGGGCCAGGGGGAGAGAAGCAATCAGCCCCAGCATTTT. Translating gives CASSLGQGERSNQPQHF.

The chain links TRBV27 to TRBJ1-2; 8 bases are shared with TRBD1. CDR1 MNHEY and CDR2 SMNVEV come from the germline V gene (reference sequence). The J segment lost 5 bases and the V segment lost 0 bases, leaving 8 bases of the junction unmatched. The CDR3 sequence is 16 residues long. CDR3 protein: CASSLSRTGFQYGYTF. Here the CDR3 DNA reads TGTGCCAGCAGTTTATCGAGGACAGGGTTTCAATATGGCTACACCTTC.

J is TRBJ2-4 and V is TRBV19; TRBD2 is a possible D gene (5 bases). Germline-derived CDR1 and CDR2 are LNHDA and SQIVND (reference sequence). V was shortened by 3 bases and J by 1 base, with 10 bases between the two germline ends. This CDR3 has 15 amino acids. The CDR3 bases are TGTGCCAGTAGTATTGCGGACTGGGCCAAAAACATTCAGTACTTC. Protein sequence: CASSIADWAKNIQYF. Full variable domain (missing parts from reference TRBV19 and TRBJ2-4): DGGITQSPKYLFRKEGQNVTLSCEQNLNHDAMYWYRQDPGQGLRLIYYSQIVNDFQKGDIAEGYSVSREKKESFPLTVTSAQKNPTAFYLCASSIADWAKNIQYFGAGTRLSVL.

The genes are TRBV5-3 and TRBJ2-3, with D hard to call. TRBV5-3 is recorded as an ORF, its role being uncertain. V dropped 8 bases and J dropped 6 bases, with 22 bases sitting between them. This CDR3 is built from 15 residues. This chain's CDR3 is CASSPDPLTADTQYF. CDR3 nucleotide sequence: TGTGCCAGCAGCCCGGACCCCTTAACAGCGGATACGCAGTATTTT.

This clonotype was counted a few times. The chain uses TRBV11-1 and TRBJ2-1, with 10 positions matching TRBD2. The length of the CDR3 is 18 residues. Germline trimming cut 3 bases from V and 3 bases from J; bases unmatched to any gene: 11. Germline V gives CDR1 SGHAT, CDR2 FQDESV (reference sequence). CDR3 in amino acids: CASSFYGLAGGIYNEQFF. Here the CDR3 DNA reads TGTGCCAGCAGCTTTTATGGTTTAGCGGGGGGAATCTACAATGAGCAGTTCTTC.

This clonotype was found a few times. The chain combines TRBV5-8 with TRBJ2-3; 11 bases are shared with TRBD2. The CDR3 consists of 19 residues. After removal of 3 bases from V and 2 bases from J, the junction contained 14 bases not matched to a gene. CDR1 is SGHTS, CDR2 YDEGEE, per germline. The CDR3 sequence: CASSSPSGGYGIYTDTQYF. CDR3 nucleotides: TGTGCCAGCAGCTCCCCTAGCGGGGGGTACGGGATATACACAGATACGCAGTATTTT.

The sample holds a few counts of this clonotype. The chain is built from TRBV27 and TRBJ1-5; a possible D gene is TRBD1 (6 bases). Germline assignment: CDR1 MNHEY and CDR2 SMNVEV (reference sequence). The CDR3 runs 16 residues. Deletions cut 4 bases from V and 4 bases from J, with 17 bases between. The CDR3 coding sequence is TGTGCCAGCAGTTCCGGGACACTCAAGCGAAATCAGCCCCAGCATTTT. Protein sequence: CASSSGTLKRNQPQHF.

The V call is TRBV7-6, the J call TRBJ1-1; a weak D match, TRBD1 (5 bases). Germline CDR1 reads SGHVS; CDR2 reads FNYEAQ. This CDR3 has 15 amino acids. Between the trimmed V and J ends, which lost 1 base and 5 bases, there was a span of 14 bases. The DNA for the CDR3 is TGTGCCAGCAGCTTAGTTGCAGGGCTAAAGACTGAAGCTTTCTTT. Protein sequence: CASSLVAGLKTEAFF.

The V call is TRBV4-3, the J call TRBJ2-3; D unclear. This CDR3 comprises 14 residues. Germline-derived CDR1 and CDR2 are LGHNA and YSLEER. V was pared by 2 bases and J by 1 base, with 7 bases between. CDR3 nucleotides: TGCGCCAGCAGCCAAATGGACGGCACAGATACGCAGTATTTT. Amino acid sequence: CASSQMDGTDTQYF.